These 21 T cell receptor beta chains originate from one sample sequenced in a study of T cell responses to AZD1222 COVID-19 vaccine. TCRdb keeps only in-frame clones here, not all; method: immunoSEQ multiplex PCR. The table has 150,000 to 250,000 clones, 90% to 95% seen once. Specimen: peripheral blood, collected 28 days after the second AZD1222 dose. Source of these receptors: an adult who received the AZD1222 COVID-19 vaccine.

The chain carries TRBV18 and TRBJ2-7; the match to TRBD2 covers 8 bases. Looked up from germline, CDR1 is KGHSH and CDR2 is LQKENI. The J segment lost 7 bases and the V segment lost 3 bases, leaving 11 bases of the junction unmatched. CDR3 length equals 15 residues. The DNA of the CDR3 is TGTGCCAGCTCACCCGGGACTAGTGGGGTGTGGGAGCAGTACTTC. It encodes CASSPGTSGVWEQYF.

V is TRBV2 and J is TRBJ2-5; D remains unclear. Per germline, CDR1 SNHLY and CDR2 FYNNEI. This CDR3 region has 13 residues. Trimming removed 11 bases from V and 5 bases from J, with 18 bases in between. The CDR3 DNA reads TGTGCCGCTAAAACATGGCCCTTGGAGACCCAGTACTTC. Its protein is CAAKTWPLETQYF.

This chain connects TRBV5-1 to TRBJ2-1; D is unresolved. V shed 0 bases and J shed 4 bases, with 8 bases lying between them. The germline V gene encodes CDR1 SGHRS and CDR2 YFSETQ. The CDR3 spans 14 residues. The CDR3 region has the DNA TGCGCCAGCAGCTTGGCCTTCGGGTACAATGAGCAGTTCTTC. Translation gives CASSLAFGYNEQFF.

V usage is TRBV18 and J usage is TRBJ1-1; D might be TRBD1 (6 bases). Germline lookup yields CDR1 KGHSH and CDR2 LQKENI. The CDR3 extends over 16 amino acids. The V end was cut by 5 bases, the J end by 3 bases, with 19 bases between. CDR3 amino acids: CASSAPGGGRYTEAFF. The CDR3 bases are TGTGCCAGCTCAGCCCCGGGCGGGGGGCGATACACTGAAGCTTTCTTT.

The rearrangement links TRBV3-1 (or the pseudogene TRBV3-2) to TRBJ2-7; D is undetermined. V dropped 2 bases and J dropped 4 bases, with 3 bases sitting between them. There are 11 residues in the CDR3. Germline V gene data show CDR1 as LGHDT and CDR2 as YNNKEL (reference sequence). DNA of the CDR3: TGTGCCAGCAGCCAACAGTACGAGCAGTACTTC. Encoded protein: CASSQQYEQYF.

This rearrangement joins TRBV2 to TRBJ2-1; 9 bases match TRBD2. Germline CDR1 and CDR2: SNHLY and FYNNEI. V lost 6 bases and J lost 6; bases outside the gene matches: 12. CDR3 length: 16 residues. The CDR3 spells CASRGSGRWEANEQFF. The CDR3, as DNA: TGTGCCAGCAGAGGAAGCGGGAGGTGGGAGGCCAATGAGCAGTTCTTC. Full variable domain (missing parts from reference TRBV2 and TRBJ2-1): EPEVTQTPSHQVTQMGQEVILRCVPISNHLYFYWYRQILGQKVEFLVSFYNNEISEKSEIFDDQFSVERPDGSNFTLKIRSTKLEDSAMYFCASRGSGRWEANEQFFGPGTRLTVL.

V gene TRBV19 combines with J gene TRBJ1-5; D ambiguous. V lost 5 bases to trimming and J lost 6 bases, with 17 bases between them. Germline V lookup: CDR1 LNHDA, CDR2 SQIVND (reference sequence). This CDR3 is 15 amino acids long. Here the CDR3 DNA reads TGTGCCAGTAGTGTCCAATATGGTGCTGTTCAGCCCCAGCATTTT. This gives the protein CASSVQYGAVQPQHF.

This clone was recorded only once. The rearrangement joins TRBV7-3 to TRBJ2-3; 8 nucleotides match TRBD1. The CDR3 loop spans 15 amino acids. CDR1 SGHTA and CDR2 FQGTGA come from the germline V gene. V was clipped by 3 bases and J by 3 bases; unmatched bases: 5. The CDR3 is CASSLGGQATDTQYF. CDR3 DNA: TGTGCCAGCAGCTTGGGGGGACAGGCAACAGATACGCAGTATTTT.

This clone was counted once. The chain is built from TRBV20-1 and TRBJ1-2; D remains ambiguous. CDR3 length equals 15 residues. Germline V CDR1 and CDR2: DFQATT, SNEGSKA (reference sequence). Trimming cost V 3 bases and J 8 bases, with 22 bases left between them. The CDR3 DNA reads TGCAGTGCTAGTGCACCGGGGTCCCTGACGCAGGGCTACACCTTC. It codes for CSASAPGSLTQGYTF.

The chain couples TRBV28 to TRBJ1-2; D gene uncertain. V lost 2 bases and J lost 7, with 8 bases in between. The germline V gene encodes CDR1 MDHEN and CDR2 SYDVKM. The CDR3 extends over 12 amino acids. CDR3 DNA: TGTGCCAGCAGTTTACTTTCAGGTGGCTACACCTTC. Translating gives CASSLLSGGYTF.

V and J are TRBV15 and TRBJ1-4, with 9 nucleotides matching TRBD1. The CDR3 extends over 14 amino acids. The J segment lost 8 bases and the V segment lost 5 bases, leaving 6 bases of the junction unmatched. From germline, CDR1 is LNHNV and CDR2 YYDKDF (reference sequence). CDR3 amino acids: CATSSRDRVEKLFF. CDR3 bases: TGTGCCACCAGCTCTCGGGACAGGGTCGAAAAACTGTTTTTT.

This chain joins TRBV11-3 and TRBJ2-1; 14 bases are shared with TRBD2. The CDR3 length is 17 residues. Germline V gene sequence: CDR1 SGHNT, CDR2 YENEEA. The V gene end was trimmed by 0 bases and the J gene end by 8 bases; junction bases not matched to a gene: 6. DNA of the CDR3: TGTGCCAGCAGCTTAGATCTGGGACTAGCGGGAGTTGATGAGCAGTTCTTC. Translated, it gives CASSLDLGLAGVDEQFF.

This chain uses TRBV25-1 with TRBJ2-2; 9 bases are a match to TRBD2. The CDR3 length is 16 residues. The ends lost 4 bases at V and 5 bases at J; junction bases unmatched: 8. Germline loops: CDR1 MGHDK, CDR2 SYGVNS. In DNA form, the CDR3 reads TGTGCCAGCAGTGCCCTTGGGACTAGCAAAACCGGGGAGCTGTTTTTT. Protein product: CASSALGTSKTGELFF.

The rearrangement joins TRBV4-2 to TRBJ2-7; 9 bases are shared with TRBD2. With 0 bases clipped from V and 3 bases from J, the junction kept 6 bases outside the gene matches. This CDR3 is built from 16 residues. Germline CDR1 LGHNA, CDR2 YNFKEQ. The CDR3 DNA reads TGTGCCAGCAGCCAAGATTGGGCGGGAGGGATCTACGAGCAGTACTTC. This translates into CASSQDWAGGIYEQYF.

The chain couples TRBV7-6 to TRBJ2-7, with D possibly matching TRBD2 (6 bases). The CDR3 spans 14 residues. CDR1 and CDR2 (germline): SGHVS, FNYEAQ. V was cut by 2 bases and J by 0 bases, with 8 bases left in between. CDR3 residues: CASSLRDSSYEQYF. The CDR3 nucleotides read TGTGCCAGCAGCTTACGGGACTCCTCCTACGAGCAGTACTTC.

The rearrangement uses TRBV7-9 and TRBJ2-1; D gene uncertain. The CDR3 loop spans 14 amino acids. V shed 1 base and J shed 5 bases, with 9 bases lying between them. Germline values: CDR1 SEHNR, CDR2 FQNEAQ (reference sequence). The DNA for the CDR3 is TGTGCCAGCAGCTTAGATCGAGGTGACAATGAGCAGTTCTTC. Translation gives CASSLDRGDNEQFF.

This clone was counted once. V usage is TRBV6-2 or TRBV6-3 and J usage is TRBJ2-1; 11 bases align to TRBD1. The CDR3 sequence is 15 residues long. Germline V gene data show CDR1 as MNHEY and CDR2 as SVGEGT. The ends lost 7 bases at V and 5 bases at J; junction bases unmatched: 7. CDR3 loop: CASTPGQGGDNEQFF. DNA of the CDR3: TGTGCCAGCACCCCGGGACAGGGGGGAGACAATGAGCAGTTCTTC.

This chain joins TRBV19 and TRBJ1-1, with 7 positions matching TRBD1. CDR1 is LNHDA and CDR2 is SQIVND in the germline V gene (reference sequence). After removal of 4 bases from V and 7 bases from J, the junction contained 9 bases not matched to a gene. This CDR3 spans 14 amino acids. CDR3 bases: TGTGCCAGTAGTAGGTTACAGGGGACCTATGAAGCTTTCTTT. Encoded protein: CASSRLQGTYEAFF.

The chain couples TRBV24-1 to TRBJ1-2; a possible D gene is TRBD1 (5 bases). The V end was cut by 5 bases, the J end by 7 bases, with 13 bases between. Looked up from germline, CDR1 is KGHDR and CDR2 is SFDVKD. The CDR3 consists of 13 residues. The CDR3 spells CATSAGYGSGYTF. The CDR3, as DNA: TGTGCCACCAGTGCAGGGTACGGTAGTGGCTACACCTTC.

The rearrangement uses TRBV7-6 and TRBJ1-4; 7 bases fit TRBD1. Germline assignment: CDR1 SGHVS and CDR2 FNYEAQ. The V gene end was trimmed by 5 bases and the J gene end by 11 bases; junction bases not matched to a gene: 5. This CDR3 has 12 amino acids. In nucleotides, the CDR3 is TGTGCCAGCAGCCCCGACAGGGATAAACTGTTTTTT. Protein product: CASSPDRDKLFF.

V gene TRBV28 combines with J gene TRBJ2-7; TRBD1 is a possible D gene (7 bases). This CDR3 contains 15 residues. Trimming cost V 5 bases and J 3 bases, with 17 bases left between them. CDR1 is MDHEN, CDR2 SYDVKM, per germline. The CDR3 sequence is CASSAPGGSGYEQYF. CDR3 coding DNA: TGTGCCAGCAGTGCCCCAGGGGGGTCGGGCTACGAGCAGTACTTC.